What follows are 32 T cell receptor beta chains derived from one specimen sequenced in a study of cytomegalovirus exposure and HLA in healthy donors. PCR involved 60 Vbeta and 13 Jbeta primers. TCRdb's copy holds only in-frame clones and misses some; the assay was immunoSEQ multiplex PCR. The repertoire holds some 150,000 clones, under 10% seen once, with over 6.5% in the top ten. Sequences were obtained from PBMCs. The receptors come from a woman in her thirties or forties in good health and CMV-seropositive.

There are a few counts of this clone. The J gene is TRBJ1-1, the V gene TRBV19, with D uncertain. The germline V gene has CDR1 LNHDA and CDR2 SQIVND (reference sequence). The V and J ends lost 8 bases and 5 bases respectively, with 15 bases between them. The CDR3 length is 13 residues. CDR3 in DNA: TGTGCCAGTTCCCGTTGGGGAGATACTGAAGCTTTCTTT. It codes for CASSRWGDTEAFF.

The chain joins TRBV10-3 to TRBJ2-3; D not resolved. The CDR3 extends over 11 amino acids. V gave up 8 bases and J gave up 1 base, with 4 bases separating them. The germline CDR1 and CDR2 sequences are ENHRY and SYGVKD. The CDR3 nucleotides read TGTGCCATCCGGGGCACAGATACGCAGTATTTT. Translation: CAIRGTDTQYF.

The table lists this clone with a few counts. The V and J genes are TRBV5-1 and TRBJ2-3; 13 positions agree with TRBD2. Germline CDR1 SGHRS, CDR2 YFSETQ. With V trimmed by 5 bases and J by 6 bases, 9 bases remained unmatched. The CDR3 length is 16 residues. Written as DNA, the CDR3 is TGCGCCAGCAGGGACCGGGGACTAGCGGGAAGGGATACGCAGTATTTT. Translation gives CASRDRGLAGRDTQYF.

This clone was seen only a few times. This chain connects TRBV7-2 to TRBJ2-1, with TRBD2 identical over 11 bases. J lost 4 bases, V lost 3 bases, and 5 bases had no gene match. The CDR3 extends over 16 amino acids. Germline assignment: CDR1 SGHTA and CDR2 FQGNSA. The CDR3 DNA sequence: TGTGCCAGCAGCTTGGCTAGCGGGGGGTCGTACAATGAGCAGTTCTTC. As protein: CASSLASGGSYNEQFF.

The chain is built from TRBV27 and TRBJ2-3; 7 nucleotides line up with TRBD2. With 3 bases clipped from V and 5 bases from J, the junction kept 11 bases outside the gene matches. CDR1 and CDR2 (germline): MNHEY, SMNVEV (reference sequence). There are 16 residues in the CDR3. The CDR3 spells CASSFLGTSSGDTQYF. In nucleotides, the CDR3 is TGTGCCAGCAGTTTCCTGGGTACTTCTAGCGGAGATACGCAGTATTTT.

This clone was counted between two and nine times. The rearrangement links TRBV5-1 to TRBJ2-1, with 8 bases identical to TRBD1. The germline CDR1 and CDR2 sequences are SGHRS and YFSETQ. The CDR3 length is 14 residues. V shed 4 bases, J shed 4 bases, and the junction held 4 bases outside the gene matches. The CDR3, as DNA: TGCGCCAGCAGCCAACAGGGGGTTTACAATGAGCAGTTCTTC. Translated, it gives CASSQQGVYNEQFF.

This clone has more than one count but fewer than ten. The chain has TRBV19 and TRBJ2-5, with TRBD2 as a possible D gene (7 bases). Looked up from germline, CDR1 is LNHDA and CDR2 is SQIVND (reference sequence). The germline V and J ends were trimmed by 0 bases and 5 bases, with 13 bases remaining between them. The CDR3 is made up of 15 amino acids. The CDR3 coding sequence is TGTGCCAGTAGTATAGACTCGCGGGGGCGGGAGACCCAGTACTTC. Protein product: CASSIDSRGRETQYF.

This clone was detected only a few times. The chain has TRBV18 and TRBJ2-1; D possibly corresponds to TRBD2 (6 bases). The CDR3 sequence is 14 residues long. With 0 bases removed from V and 12 bases from J, the gap between germline ends came to 15 bases. Germline CDR1 and CDR2: KGHSH and LQKENI. The CDR3 sequence: CASSPPTGVVGQFF. In DNA form, the CDR3 reads TGTGCCAGCTCACCACCCACGGGGGTGGTCGGGCAGTTCTTC.

This clone has more than one count but fewer than ten. A junction boundary mismatches the germline segment, possibly from a read error. The CDR3 DNA reads as TGCGCCAGCAGCCAGTTCTCTAGGGCCAACGTCCTGACTTTC. The encoded protein is CASSQFSRANVLTF. The genes are TRBV4-3 and TRBJ2-6; D is ambiguous. The CDR3 loop spans 14 amino acids. Germline lookup yields CDR1 LGHNA and CDR2 YSLEER.

This sequence joins TRBV2 and TRBJ1-1, with a possible D match to TRBD1 (5 bases). Germline V gene data show CDR1 as SNHLY and CDR2 as FYNNEI. The CDR3 totals 19 residues. V lost 7 bases and J 0 bases, leaving 27 bases between the germline ends. CDR3 loop: CASTKDGLTGSRMNTEAFF. CDR3 bases: TGTGCCAGCACGAAGGACGGCCTCACAGGCTCGAGGATGAACACTGAAGCTTTCTTT.

V is TRBV6-5 and J is TRBJ2-1; 15 positions agree with TRBD2. After removal of 4 bases from V and 9 bases from J, the junction contained 7 bases not matched to a gene. CDR3 length: 16 residues. Germline CDR1 and CDR2: MNHEY and SVGAGI. CDR3 sequence reads: CASSSGLAGGLREQFF. As DNA, the CDR3 is TGTGCCAGCAGTTCCGGACTAGCGGGGGGGCTTCGTGAGCAGTTCTTC.

The chain is built from TRBV5-1 and TRBJ1-1; weak D call: TRBD1 (6 bases). The CDR3 is 14 residues long. Germline-derived CDR1 and CDR2 are SGHRS and YFSETQ. V lost 5 bases to trimming and J lost 1 base, with 12 bases between them. The CDR3 bases are TGCGCCAGCAGAACAGGGTCGGGGAACACTGAAGCTTTCTTT. It codes for CASRTGSGNTEAFF. Based on the CDR3 plus reference TRBV5-1 and TRBJ1-1, the full variable domain is KAGVTQTPRYLIKTRGQQVTLSCSPISGHRSVSWYQQTPGQGLQFLFEYFSETQRNKGNFPGRFSGRQFSNSRSEMNVSTLELGDSALYLCASRTGSGNTEAFFGQGTRLTVV.

This clone was picked up a small number of times. The chain uses TRBV9 and TRBJ2-1; the D gene is possibly TRBD2 (6 bases). V lost 2 bases and J 4 bases, leaving 10 bases between the germline ends. The CDR3 has 14 amino acids. The germline V gene has CDR1 SGDLS and CDR2 YYNGEE. CDR3 bases: TGTGCCAGCAGCGTCGGGACTCGATACAATGAGCAGTTCTTC. Its protein is CASSVGTRYNEQFF.

The J gene is TRBJ2-3, the V gene TRBV19; 12 bases map to TRBD1. The trim removed 3 bases at V and 7 bases at J, leaving 2 bases unmatched. CDR3 size: 14 residues. From germline, CDR1 is LNHDA and CDR2 SQIVND (reference sequence). The chain's CDR3 is CASSIGTGGNTQYF. CDR3 in DNA: TGTGCCAGTAGTATCGGGACAGGGGGCAATACGCAGTATTTT.

This clone was seen more than once but under ten times. The genes are TRBV25-1 and TRBJ2-5; 8 bases map to TRBD1. CDR1 MGHDK and CDR2 SYGVNS come from the germline V gene. The CDR3 contains 14 residues. V lost 6 bases, J lost 2 bases, and 5 bases stayed unmatched. The CDR3 sequence is CASSQGAWQETQYF. The CDR3 DNA reads TGTGCCAGCAGCCAGGGGGCTTGGCAAGAGACCCAGTACTTC.

The rearrangement joins TRBV5-1 to TRBJ2-2, with D perhaps matching TRBD2 (5 bases). V lost 0 bases to trimming and J lost 8 bases, with 11 bases between them. Germline-derived CDR1 and CDR2 are SGHRS and YFSETQ. The CDR3 has 14 amino acids. Here the CDR3 DNA reads TGCGCCAGCAGCTTGGACGGGGTCTCAGGGGAGCTGTTTTTT. It encodes CASSLDGVSGELFF.

In this sample, this clone is medium-sized. The chain recombines TRBV5-1 with TRBJ2-3; 8 bases match TRBD2. J gave up 2 bases and V 0 bases, and 5 bases lay outside the gene matches. Per the germline V gene, CDR1 is SGHRS and CDR2 is YFSETQ. The CDR3 is 16 residues long. The CDR3 bases are TGCGCCAGCAGCTTGGCCACGGGGGGGGCCACAGATACGCAGTATTTT. This encodes CASSLATGGATDTQYF.

The rearrangement links TRBV5-1 to TRBJ2-2, with 9 bases matching TRBD1. V was clipped by 4 bases and J by 1 base; unmatched bases: 11. The germline gives CDR1 SGHRS, CDR2 YFSETQ. The CDR3 is 18 amino acids. For the CDR3, the DNA is TGCGCCAGCAGCCCCGGGACAGGGAGCGGGGTGAACACCGGGGAGCTGTTTTTT. This codes for CASSPGTGSGVNTGELFF.

The chain employs TRBV6-1 and TRBJ2-2; 9 bases agree with TRBD1. CDR3 length equals 14 residues. The V gene end was trimmed by 6 bases and the J gene end by 6 bases; junction bases not matched to a gene: 5. Germline assignment: CDR1 MNHNS and CDR2 SASEGT. CDR3 sequence: CASRGTGRAGELFF. DNA for the CDR3: TGTGCCAGCAGGGGGACAGGGAGGGCCGGGGAGCTGTTTTTT.

V is TRBV4-1 and J is TRBJ2-2; 7 bases line up with TRBD1. Germline CDR1 MGHRA, CDR2 YSYEKL. The CDR3 has 14 amino acids. J was trimmed by 10 bases and V by 3 bases; bases with no gene match: 8. The CDR3 sequence: CASSQSQGSAELFF. Here the CDR3 DNA reads TGCGCCAGCAGCCAGTCACAGGGGAGTGCGGAGCTGTTTTTT.

This clone has at least ten counts. V gene TRBV6-1 combines with J gene TRBJ1-5; TRBD1 might be the D (6 bases). The CDR3 contains 15 residues. Trimming removed 6 bases at V and 0 bases at J, with 12 bases between. Germline V gene lookup returns CDR1 MNHNS and CDR2 SASEGT. The CDR3: CASSPGQNSNQPQHF. CDR3 in DNA: TGTGCCAGCAGCCCCGGACAGAATAGCAATCAGCCCCAGCATTTT.

This clone was seen more than once but under ten times. The chain uses TRBV18 and TRBJ2-2; 8 nucleotides match TRBD2. CDR3 length equals 16 residues. CDR1 is KGHSH, CDR2 LQKENI, per germline. V lost 3 bases and J lost 4; bases outside the gene matches: 7. The CDR3, as DNA: TGTGCCAGCTCACCCCCCGCGGGGGGACCCACCGGGGAGCTGTTTTTT. Translated, it gives CASSPPAGGPTGELFF.

This chain connects TRBV29-1 to TRBJ2-3; 9 nucleotides match TRBD2. Germline CDR1 and CDR2: SQVTM and ANQGSEA. The trim removed 6 bases at V and 4 bases at J, leaving 8 bases unmatched. The CDR3 is 14 residues long. In DNA, the CDR3 is TGCAGCGTGGAGCCGCGGGGGGGCCCAGATACGCAGTATTTT. Residues: CSVEPRGGPDTQYF.

On this clone itself: Other DNA sequences in this specimen translate into the identical CDR3. CDR3 bases: TGTGCCAGCAGTGAATACAGGGGCACAGCAGATACGCAGTATTTT. As protein: CASSEYRGTADTQYF. J is TRBJ2-3 and V is TRBV25-1; TRBD1 might be the D (6 bases). This CDR3 spans 15 amino acids. The V gene's germline CDR1 is MGHDK and CDR2 SYGVNS. Trimming pared 0 bases from V and 4 bases from J, leaving 11 bases between.

The chain carries TRBV2 and TRBJ2-3; 10 bases agree with TRBD1. The CDR3 spans 15 residues. Losses at the gene ends were 5 bases for V and 3 bases for J; bases not matched to a gene: 5. Germline CDR1 SNHLY, CDR2 FYNNEI. CDR3 coding DNA: TGTGCCAGCAGTTATCGGACAGGGGGAACAGATACGCAGTATTTT. It encodes CASSYRTGGTDTQYF.

This clone showed up just a few times. The chain couples TRBV9 to TRBJ1-2, with a tentative D call TRBD1 (5 bases). Germline V CDR1 and CDR2: SGDLS, YYNGEE. CDR3 length equals 17 residues. V was clipped by 0 bases and J by 2 bases, with 17 bases between them. This CDR3 reads CASSVARGGEGNYGYTF. CDR3 nucleotides: TGTGCCAGCAGCGTAGCCCGGGGGGGGGAAGGCAACTATGGCTACACCTTC.

The chain is built from TRBV5-8 and TRBJ2-2, with 9 positions matching TRBD1. V lost 5 bases to trimming and J lost 7 bases; unmatched junction nucleotides: 9. From germline, CDR1 is SGHTS and CDR2 YDEGEE. The CDR3 is 15 residues long. The CDR3 nucleotides are TGTGCCAGCAGGCTCCGGACAGGGGTCATCGGGGAGCTGTTTTTT. Translated: CASRLRTGVIGELFF.

The gene calls are TRBV12-5 and TRBJ1-5; D is possibly TRBD1 (6 bases). Looked up from germline, CDR1 is LGHNT and CDR2 is FRNRAP. The CDR3 is 16 amino acids. V was shortened by 0 bases and J by 7 bases, with 16 bases between the two germline ends. DNA of the CDR3: TGTGCTAGTGGTTTGGTTGTCGGCACCACAGGGCAGCCCCAGCATTTT. Translating it yields CASGLVVGTTGQPQHF.

The sample holds a few counts of this clone. The V call is TRBV7-9, the J call TRBJ2-1, with D perhaps matching TRBD2 (5 bases). Germline assignment: CDR1 SEHNR and CDR2 FQNEAQ (reference sequence). The CDR3 is made up of 13 amino acids. V was cut by 5 bases and J by 7 bases, with 12 bases left in between. CDR3 DNA: TGTGCCAGCAGCGTTAGCGAGAGGAATGAGCAGTTCTTC. It translates to CASSVSERNEQFF.

This clone was recorded a few times. The rearrangement joins TRBV4-3 to TRBJ2-2; perhaps TRBD2 as D (6 bases). From germline, CDR1 is LGHNA and CDR2 YSLEER. V was cut by 0 bases and J by 5 bases, with 22 bases left in between. The CDR3 spans 19 residues. Here the CDR3 reads CASSQELVRGLPNTGELFF. CDR3 coding DNA: TGCGCCAGCAGCCAAGAGCTAGTGAGGGGACTTCCTAATACCGGGGAGCTGTTTTTT.

A note on this clone: Here the CDR3 omits its conserved ending phenylalanine or tryptophan, so a read error is the likely source. It is unclear where the CDR3 begins or ends on the DNA, so no DNA is shown, and the CDR3 is as TCRdb lists it. This sequence joins TRBV5-6 and TRBJ2-6; the table assigns TRBD1, which was not confirmed against the DNA. 10 amino acids form the CDR3, both terminal residues included. CDR1 and CDR2 (germline): SGHDT, YYEEEE. The chain's CDR3 is CASSLGHHRV.

This clone showed up just a few times. This chain uses TRBV5-1 with TRBJ2-7; TRBD1 matches at 8 bases. Germline CDR1 and CDR2: SGHRS and YFSETQ. The ends lost 0 bases at V and 2 bases at J; junction bases unmatched: 4. The CDR3 is 15 residues long. The CDR3 DNA reads as TGCGCCAGCAGCTTGGCGCCGGGACAGGCCTACGAGCAGTACTTC. Protein sequence: CASSLAPGQAYEQYF.